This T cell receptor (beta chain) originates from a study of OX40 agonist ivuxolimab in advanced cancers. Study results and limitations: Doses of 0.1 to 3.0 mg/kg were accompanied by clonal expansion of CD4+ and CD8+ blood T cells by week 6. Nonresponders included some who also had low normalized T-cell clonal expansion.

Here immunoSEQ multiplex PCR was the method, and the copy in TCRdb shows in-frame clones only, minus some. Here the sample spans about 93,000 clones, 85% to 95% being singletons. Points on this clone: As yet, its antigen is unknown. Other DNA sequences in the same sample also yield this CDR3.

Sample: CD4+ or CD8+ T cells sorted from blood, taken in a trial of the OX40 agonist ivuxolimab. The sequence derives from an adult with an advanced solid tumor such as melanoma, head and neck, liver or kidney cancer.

The CDR3 nucleotides read TGTGCCAGCAGTTTCAGGGGTGGCTACGAGCAGTACTTC. As protein: CASSFRGGYEQYF. This chain links TRBV27 with TRBJ2-7; D possibly corresponds to TRBD1 (6 bases). CDR3 length: 13 amino acids. Germline-derived CDR1 and CDR2 are MNHEY and SMNVEV (reference sequence). V gave up 3 bases and J gave up 3 bases, with 9 bases separating them.